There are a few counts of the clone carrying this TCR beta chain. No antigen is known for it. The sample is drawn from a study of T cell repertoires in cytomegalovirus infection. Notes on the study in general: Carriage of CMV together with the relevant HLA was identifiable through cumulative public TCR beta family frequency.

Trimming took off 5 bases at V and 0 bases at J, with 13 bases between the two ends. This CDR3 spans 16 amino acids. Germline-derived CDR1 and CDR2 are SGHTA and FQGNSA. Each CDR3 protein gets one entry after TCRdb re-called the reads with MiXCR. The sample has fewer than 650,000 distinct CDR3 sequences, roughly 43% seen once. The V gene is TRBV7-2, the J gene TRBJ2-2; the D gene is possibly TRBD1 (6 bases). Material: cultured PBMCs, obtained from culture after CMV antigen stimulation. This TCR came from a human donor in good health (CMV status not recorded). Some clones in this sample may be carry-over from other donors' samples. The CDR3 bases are TGTGCCAGCAGCGGAAGGACAGCTCCGAACACCGGGGAGCTGTTTTTT. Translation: CASSGRTAPNTGELFF.